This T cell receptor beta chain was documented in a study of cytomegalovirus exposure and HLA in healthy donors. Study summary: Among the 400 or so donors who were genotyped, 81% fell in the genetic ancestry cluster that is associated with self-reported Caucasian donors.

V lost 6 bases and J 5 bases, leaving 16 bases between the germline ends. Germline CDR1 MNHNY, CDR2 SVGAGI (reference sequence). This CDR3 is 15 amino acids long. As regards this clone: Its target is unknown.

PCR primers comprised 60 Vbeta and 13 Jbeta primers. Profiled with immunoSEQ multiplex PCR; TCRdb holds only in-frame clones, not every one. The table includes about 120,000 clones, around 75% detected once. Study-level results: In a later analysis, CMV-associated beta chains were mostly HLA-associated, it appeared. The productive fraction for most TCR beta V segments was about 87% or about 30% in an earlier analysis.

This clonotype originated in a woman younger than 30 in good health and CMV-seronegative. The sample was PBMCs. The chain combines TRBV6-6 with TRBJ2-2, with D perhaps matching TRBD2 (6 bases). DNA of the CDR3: TGTGCCAGCAGACTCGGGGGACCTGAAACCGGGGAGCTGTTTTTT. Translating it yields CASRLGGPETGELFF.